The next 32 T cell receptor beta chains were all read from a single sample in a study of CD4 and CD8 cells across lung adenocarcinoma regions. TCRdb re-called the PCR reads with MiXCR, one entry per CDR3 protein. The table lists 9,000 to 10,000 distinct CDR3 sequences, around 51% of them singletons. The sequenced material came from CD4+ T cells from the margin of a lung tumor. Every receptor here comes from a male donor with lung adenocarcinoma. The CD4 and CD8 labels of this study may be unreliable.

By frequency in the sample, this clonotype is medium-sized. The CDR3 loop reads CASSEGLWAVSYEQYF. Here the CDR3 DNA reads TGTGCCAGCAGTGAAGGCTTGTGGGCTGTATCCTACGAGCAGTACTTC. The chain couples TRBV6-1 to TRBJ2-5; D uncertain. The end of the DNA is better explained by TRBJ2-7, so the J call may be wrong. From germline, CDR1 is MNHNS and CDR2 SASEGT. The CDR3 consists of 16 residues.

The V and J genes are TRBV28 and TRBJ2-5, with D maybe TRBD1 (6 bases). The end of the DNA aligns better with TRBJ2-7, so the J call may be wrong. Per germline, CDR1 MDHEN and CDR2 SYDVKM. The CDR3 covers 12 residues. Written as DNA, the CDR3 is TGTGCCAGCAGTTTAACAGGGAACGAGCAGTACTTC. Its protein product is CASSLTGNEQYF.

A few counts support this clonotype. The CDR3 DNA reads TGTGCCAGCAGCGTAGGAGGGGCTAACACCGGGGAGCTGTTTTTT. Protein sequence: CASSVGGANTGELFF. The chain is built from TRBV9 and TRBJ2-2; TRBD1 or TRBD2 may be the D gene (5 bases each). The germline V gene has CDR1 SGDLS and CDR2 YYNGEE. V lost 0 bases to trimming and J lost 2 bases, with 8 bases between them. The CDR3 is made up of 15 amino acids. Looking up the rest from reference TRBV9 and TRBJ2-2 gives the full variable domain: DSGVTQTPKHLITATGQRVTLRCSPRSGDLSVYWYQQSLDQGLQFLIQYYNGEERAKGNILERFSAQQFPDLHSELNLSSLELGDSALYFCASSVGGANTGELFFGEGSRLTVL.

This clonotype showed up just a few times. V gene TRBV27 combines with J gene TRBJ2-1, with D perhaps TRBD2 (6 bases). The J call may be mistaken, given a closer DNA end match to TRBJ2-7. Per germline, CDR1 MNHEY and CDR2 SMNVEV (reference sequence). CDR3 length equals 15 residues. CDR3: CASSYVLAGTYEQYF. For the CDR3, the DNA is TGTGCCAGCAGCTATGTACTAGCCGGAACCTACGAGCAGTACTTC.

For this clonotype: This CDR3 is missing its conserved last phenylalanine or tryptophan, likely due to a read error. V gene TRBV6-1 combines with J gene TRBJ2-5; 12 nucleotides line up with TRBD1. The DNA matches TRBJ2-7 better at its end, which makes the J call doubtful. In germline, CDR1 is MNHNS, CDR2 SASEGT. The CDR3 is 16 amino acids. CDR3 coding DNA: TGTGCCAGCAGTGAAGACGCAGGGACAGGGGGCGACGAGCAGTACTTG. As protein: CASSEDAGTGGDEQYL.

The gene calls are TRBV6-1 and TRBJ2-1; no reliable D call. The V end lost 2 bases, the J end lost 6 bases, and 8 bases lay between the germline ends. CDR1 and CDR2 from the germline V gene are MNHNS and SASEGT. This CDR3 region has 13 residues. In DNA, the CDR3 is TGTGCCAGCAGTGAACTCTCGGGCAATGAGCAGTTCTTC. It is translated as CASSELSGNEQFF.

The chain has TRBV6-4 and TRBJ2-4, with D perhaps TRBD1 (5 bases). Germline CDR1 is MRHNA and CDR2 is SNTAGT. This CDR3 region has 15 residues. Trimming removed 3 bases from V and 12 bases from J, with 21 bases in between. The CDR3 DNA is TGTGCCAGCAGTGAGGGGCTAGGAGCCAAAGATACTCAGTACTTC. Amino acid sequence: CASSEGLGAKDTQYF.

The chain recombines TRBV4-1 with TRBJ2-5, with D possibly matching TRBD2 (5 bases). V lost 1 base and J lost 11, with 11 bases in between. The germline CDR1 and CDR2 sequences are MGHRA and YSYEKL. The CDR3 extends over 12 amino acids. DNA of the CDR3: TGCGCCAGCAGCCAAGCCCCTGGGGAGCAGTACTTC. Its protein is CASSQAPGEQYF.

As to this clonotype: Compared with germline, one end of the junction differs, possibly owing to a read error. This chain joins TRBV9 and TRBJ2-3, with D maybe TRBD2 (7 bases). The CDR3 runs 16 residues. The germline V gene has CDR1 SGDLS and CDR2 YYNGEE. In nucleotides, the CDR3 is TGTGCCAGTAGCGTAGGGCGGGGGCGGGAGACAGATACGCAGTATTTT. It encodes CASSVGRGRETDTQYF.

V usage is TRBV10-3 and J usage is TRBJ2-3; 7 bases match TRBD1. Germline lookup yields CDR1 ENHRY and CDR2 SYGVKD. CDR3 size: 13 residues. Here the CDR3 DNA reads TGTGCAGGACAGGCTTTATCTTCAGATACGCAGTATTTT. It translates to CAGQALSSDTQYF.

The chain carries TRBV6-5 and TRBJ1-2; 7 bases agree with TRBD1. Germline CDR1 and CDR2: MNHEY and SVGAGI. This CDR3 comprises 15 residues. Unmatched junction bases numbered 13, after V lost 2 bases and J lost 10 bases. DNA for the CDR3: TGTGCCAGCAGTTACGTGCAGGGGGGCCTAGCTTCCTACACCTTC. Translation gives CASSYVQGGLASYTF.

This clonotype has a single count. The chain joins TRBV4-1 to TRBJ2-3, with TRBD2 identical over 8 bases. The germline V gene has CDR1 MGHRA and CDR2 YSYEKL. This CDR3 has 12 amino acids. Trimming cost V 4 bases and J 10 bases; bases outside gene matches: 4. The CDR3 sequence is CASSRETSAQYF. The CDR3 DNA reads TGCGCCAGCAGCCGCGAGACTAGCGCGCAGTATTTT.

The chain is built from TRBV6-1 and TRBJ2-1; D may be TRBD2 (5 bases). The last part of the DNA fits TRBJ2-7 better; the J call may be wrong. CDR3 length: 14 amino acids. CDR1 and CDR2 from the germline V gene are MNHNS and SASEGT. The CDR3, as DNA: TGTGCCAGCAGTGGTGAGGGCCGTCGCTACGAGCAGTACTTC. It specifies CASSGEGRRYEQYF.

This clonotype appeared many times. This sequence joins TRBV7-7 and TRBJ1-2; D ambiguous. The length of the CDR3 is 13 residues. V was shortened by 5 bases and J by 2 bases, with 9 bases between the two germline ends. Germline assignment: CDR1 SSHAT and CDR2 FNYEAQ (reference sequence). CDR3 in amino acids: CASSPGPNYGYTF. The CDR3 nucleotides are TGTGCCAGCAGCCCCGGTCCGAACTATGGCTACACCTTC.

In its sample, this clonotype is medium-sized. V gene TRBV5-1 combines with J gene TRBJ2-1; TRBD1 is a possible D gene (6 bases). V was shortened by 4 bases and J by 1 base, with 12 bases between the two germline ends. Germline lookup yields CDR1 SGHRS and CDR2 YFSETQ. The CDR3 consists of 15 residues. CDR3 bases: TGCGCCAGCAGCCCCCAGACAGGTTCCTACAATGAGCAGTTCTTC. Translated: CASSPQTGSYNEQFF.

In this sample, this clonotype turned up many times. The V gene is TRBV9, the J gene TRBJ2-1; D is possibly TRBD1 or TRBD2 (5 bases each). The germline V gene encodes CDR1 SGDLS and CDR2 YYNGEE. This CDR3 is 13 amino acids long. The V and J ends lost 4 bases and 3 bases respectively, with 8 bases between them. The CDR3 DNA reads as TGTGCCAGCAGCCCGAGGGGCTACAATGAGCAGTTCTTC. It specifies CASSPRGYNEQFF.

The chain recombines TRBV9 with TRBJ2-1, with 9 bases identical to TRBD2. Germline V gene sequence: CDR1 SGDLS, CDR2 YYNGEE. The ends lost 0 bases at V and 5 bases at J; junction bases unmatched: 6. The CDR3 spans 16 residues. The CDR3 loop reads CASSVVALAGDNEQFF. The DNA of the CDR3 is TGTGCCAGCAGCGTAGTAGCACTAGCGGGTGACAATGAGCAGTTCTTC.

This clonotype was counted ten times or more. J is TRBJ2-1 and V is TRBV7-2; TRBD1 agrees at 8 bases. The CDR3 is 14 residues long. Germline CDR1 is SGHTA and CDR2 is FQGNSA. Trimming at V came to 1 base and at J to 10 bases, leaving 6 bases not matched to a gene. CDR3 sequence: CASSLDRGYYEQFF. The CDR3 DNA reads TGTGCCAGCAGCTTAGACAGGGGGTACTACGAGCAGTTCTTC.

The chain uses TRBV9 and TRBJ2-1; 7 bases line up with TRBD1. Unmatched junction bases numbered 10, after V lost 0 bases and J lost 10 bases. The CDR3 contains 15 residues. Per germline, CDR1 SGDLS and CDR2 YYNGEE. Here the CDR3 DNA reads TGTGCCAGCAGCGTAGCTGGGACAGAAGACTACGAGCAGTTCTTC. Its translation: CASSVAGTEDYEQFF.

As regards this clonotype: One end of the junction is discordant with germline, which a read error may explain. The chain uses TRBV10-3 and TRBJ2-3, with 7 bases fitting TRBD2. The CDR3 length is 17 residues. Germline-derived CDR1 and CDR2 are ENHRY and SYGVKD. The CDR3 is CAISAATGGSNPDTQYF. The DNA of the CDR3 is TGTGCCATCAGTGCGGCGACCGGCGGGAGTAACCCAGATACCCAGTACTTT.

The genes are TRBV6-1 and TRBJ2-3; 11 bases map to TRBD1. This CDR3 comprises 17 residues. V lost 6 bases, J lost 3 bases, and 11 bases stayed unmatched. The germline V gene has CDR1 MNHNS and CDR2 SASEGT. CDR3 nucleotide sequence: TGTGCCAGCAGGGTCGGGACAGGGGGAGTGGGTACAGATACGCAGTATTTT. Translating it yields CASRVGTGGVGTDTQYF.

As concerns this clonotype: The junction shows a germline mismatch at one end, possibly a read error. The J gene is TRBJ2-4, the V gene TRBV6-1, with TRBD1 as a possible D gene (6 bases). The germline CDR1 and CDR2 sequences are MNHNS and SASEGT. The CDR3 is 16 amino acids. The CDR3 protein is CASSVPGLGAKNTQYF. The CDR3 region has the DNA TGTGCCAGCAGTGTCCCGGGTCTGGGGGCCAAAAACACTCAGTACTTC.

V usage is TRBV12-3 or TRBV12-4 and J usage is TRBJ2-5; D is perhaps TRBD2 (6 bases). The DNA end lines up better with TRBJ2-1; the J call may be wrong. The CDR3 covers 18 residues. CDR3 in amino acids: CASRVRWWGSGTLGNQFF. The CDR3 DNA reads TGTGCCAGCAGGGTTAGGTGGTGGGGTAGCGGAACCTTAGGTAACCAGTTCTTC.

This chain uses TRBV11-2 with TRBJ2-1, with TRBD1 identical over 9 bases. The V segment lost 2 bases and the J segment 6 bases; nucleotides outside the gene matches: 5. This CDR3 has 15 residues. Per the germline V gene, CDR1 is SGHAT and CDR2 is FQNNGV. In DNA form, the CDR3 reads TGTGCCAGCAGCTTATTCACGACAGGGGGCAATGAGCAGTTCTTC. Its protein is CASSLFTTGGNEQFF.

There are a few counts of this clonotype. J is TRBJ1-2 and V is TRBV6-5, with no clear D. The germline V gene has CDR1 MNHEY and CDR2 SVGAGI. This CDR3 spans 15 amino acids. Trimming stripped 4 bases from V and 4 bases from J, with 16 bases between. The CDR3 spells CASSFGPGSSYGYTF. The CDR3 DNA reads TGTGCCAGCAGTTTTGGCCCCGGATCCTCCTATGGCTACACCTTC.

The gene calls are TRBV6-2 or TRBV6-3 and TRBJ1-1, with 10 bases lining up with TRBD1. Germline assignment: CDR1 MNHEY and CDR2 SVGEGT. CDR3 size: 14 residues. V lost 5 bases, J lost 0 bases, and 0 bases stayed unmatched. This CDR3 reads CASSGQGVNTEAFF. The CDR3 nucleotides read TGTGCCAGCAGTGGACAGGGGGTGAACACTGAAGCTTTCTTT.

The genes are TRBV9 and TRBJ2-1; 9 bases line up with TRBD2. The CDR3 has 16 amino acids. Germline CDR1 is SGDLS and CDR2 is YYNGEE. Unmatched junction bases numbered 5, after V lost 3 bases and J lost 1 base. Here the CDR3 DNA reads TGTGCCAGCAGCGAGTCTAGCGGGGTTTCCTACAATGAGCAGTTCTTC. Its translation is CASSESSGVSYNEQFF.

As DNA, the CDR3 is TGTGCCAGCAGCCGGACTAGCGGGGGAAACAATGAGCAGTTCTTC. Its protein is CASSRTSGGNNEQFF. The J gene is TRBJ2-1, the V gene TRBV9; 13 bases fit TRBD2. CDR1 SGDLS and CDR2 YYNGEE come from the germline V gene. The CDR3 totals 15 residues. V lost 4 bases, J lost 5 bases, and 3 bases stayed unmatched.

This chain uses TRBV4-3 with TRBJ2-1; D uncertain. Germline CDR1 LGHNA, CDR2 YSLEER. V was cut by 1 base and J by 1 base, with 14 bases left in between. This CDR3 has 17 residues. The CDR3 sequence: CASSQGPGRRSYNEQFF. The CDR3, as DNA: TGCGCCAGCAGCCAAGGCCCAGGCAGGCGATCCTACAATGAGCAGTTCTTC.

This chain joins TRBV10-1 and TRBJ2-2; 10 positions match TRBD2. This CDR3 spans 16 amino acids. J was trimmed by 7 bases and V by 2 bases; bases with no gene match: 7. The germline V gene encodes CDR1 WNHNN and CDR2 SYGVQD (reference sequence). CDR3 nucleotides: TGCGCCAGCAGTGAGCAGAGCGGGAGGGCCAGCGGGGAGCTGTTTTTT. Translated, it gives CASSEQSGRASGELFF.

With regard to this clonotype: Relative to the germline gene, one junction end is altered; a read error may explain this. The rearrangement links TRBV6-1 to TRBJ2-3, with 12 bases lining up with TRBD2. The CDR3 is made up of 15 amino acids. Germline values: CDR1 MNHNS, CDR2 SASEGT. DNA for the CDR3: TGTGCCAGCAGTGAGACTAGCGGGGGCACAGACACGCAGTATTTT. Its translation: CASSETSGGTDTQYF.

The table lists this clonotype with many counts. The chain recombines TRBV20-1 with TRBJ1-1; D might be TRBD1 (6 bases). The CDR3 loop spans 13 amino acids. Germline assignment: CDR1 DFQATT and CDR2 SNEGSKA (reference sequence). V was pared by 2 bases and J by 3 bases, with 10 bases between. The CDR3 DNA follows: TGCAGTGCTAGAATAGGGGGGGACACTGAAGCTTTCTTT. Translating gives CSARIGGDTEAFF.